The 2 T cell receptor beta chains below come from one sample, sequenced in a study of blood T cell repertoires in COVID-19. Sequenced by immunoSEQ multiplex PCR; TCRdb stores in-frame clones only, minus some. The sample gives over 400,000 clones, 75% to 90% of which show up once; 1.4% is in the top ten. Source material: peripheral blood. The origin of the receptors is a woman aged 30 to 39 with active or convalescent COVID-19.

The chain joins TRBV5-1 to TRBJ1-2, with TRBD1 matching 7 bases. This CDR3 has 13 residues. With 0 bases clipped from V and 6 bases from J, the junction kept 2 bases outside the gene matches. The V gene's germline CDR1 is SGHRS and CDR2 YFSETQ. In nucleotides, the CDR3 is TGCGCCAGCAGCTTGGAGGGGGCCAATGGCTACACCTTC. Translating it yields CASSLEGANGYTF.

V usage is TRBV5-6 and J usage is TRBJ2-2; D is undetermined. This CDR3 has 14 amino acids. V shed 2 bases and J shed 1 base, with 6 bases lying between them. CDR1 and CDR2 from the germline V gene are SGHDT and YYEEEE. CDR3 in DNA: TGTGCCAGCAGCTTATTCCGGAACACCGGGGAGCTGTTTTTT. Its protein is CASSLFRNTGELFF.